The clone carrying this T cell receptor (beta chain) was seen ten or more times. Its antigen remains unknown. This sample is part of a study of T cells after yellow fever vaccination. Study-level background: In the case of low-cell-number fractions, SMART-Seq v4 Ultra Low Input was used for preparation. Study results and limitations: The presence of abundant clonotypes contaminating from the bulk population was possible in FACS-sorted repertoires. Most primary-vaccination clones recurred post-booster (roughly 96% CD4, about 87% CD8).

Template-switching 5'RACE yielded the TCR cDNA; a universal primer site and UMIs were added in the process. TCRdb re-called the 5' RACE reads with MiXCR, one entry per CDR3 protein. Of 150,000 to 200,000 distinct CDR3 sequences listed, 5.5% to 7.5% are singletons. The receptor was isolated from a man between 18 and 29 years old who received the YFV17D yellow fever vaccine. The input for sequencing was CD4+ T cells sorted from PBMCs, taken about 5 days after the first yellow fever vaccination.

The CDR3 loop reads CASSWTASSYNSPLHF. The CDR3 DNA reads as TGTGCCAGCAGTTGGACAGCGAGCTCCTATAATTCACCCCTCCACTTT. The rearrangement uses TRBV12-3 or TRBV12-4 and TRBJ1-6; possible D gene TRBD1, 6 bases. Trimming took 4 bases from V and 0 from J, leaving 10 bases between them. CDR3 length: 16 amino acids.